This T cell receptor beta chain was recorded in a study of blood T cells in healthy people across ages. Points from the study as a whole: Naive and antigen-experienced cells could not be conclusively compared, given unsorted PBMCs.

This clonotype was counted only a few times. Its antigen remains unknown. Peripheral blood samples of roughly 9.8 milliliters were drawn from each donor. Extraction yielded at least 5 micrograms of total RNA per sample. Trimming at V came to 9 bases and at J to 15 bases, leaving 10 bases not matched to a gene. The germline V gene has CDR1 WSHSY and CDR2 SAAADI. CDR3 size: 13 residues. A second roughly 6 to 12 cycle PCR used barcoded and J-beta primers. TCRdb fed the 5' RACE reads into MiXCR, producing one record per CDR3 protein. The sample has hundreds of thousands of distinct CDR3 sequences, under 70% seen once.

Sequenced: blood. The clonotype was recovered from a man aged 55 to 70 in good health. The chain recombines TRBV10-2 with TRBJ2-1; 14 bases map to TRBD2. The CDR3 bases are TGCGCCAGTCGACTAGCGGGGGGGCAAGACCCGTTCTTC. Translation: CASRLAGGQDPFF.